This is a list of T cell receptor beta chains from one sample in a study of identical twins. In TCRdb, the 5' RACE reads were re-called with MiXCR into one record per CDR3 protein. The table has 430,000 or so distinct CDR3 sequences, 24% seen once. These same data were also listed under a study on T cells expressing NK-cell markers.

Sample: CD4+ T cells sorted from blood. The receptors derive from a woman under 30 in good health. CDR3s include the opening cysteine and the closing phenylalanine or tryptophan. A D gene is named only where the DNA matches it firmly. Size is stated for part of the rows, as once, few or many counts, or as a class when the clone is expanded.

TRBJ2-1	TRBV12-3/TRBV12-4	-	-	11	TGTGCCAGCCCCCGGTCACGTGAGCAGTTCTTC	CASPRSREQFF
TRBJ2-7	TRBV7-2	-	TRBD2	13	TGTGCCAGCAGCCGACTAGCGGACTACGAGCAGTACTTC	CASSRLADYEQYF
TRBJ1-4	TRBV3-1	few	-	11	TGTGCCAGCAGCCACAATGAAAAACTGTTTTTT	CASSHNEKLFF
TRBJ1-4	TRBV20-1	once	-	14	TGCAGTGCTAGAGATCTAGTTGCAGGGGAAAAACTGTTTTTT	CSARDLVAGEKLFF
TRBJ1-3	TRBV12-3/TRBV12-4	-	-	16	TGTGCCAGCACCTTAACCTACAGGGCGCAAAGAAACACCATATATTTT	CASTLTYRAQRNTIYF
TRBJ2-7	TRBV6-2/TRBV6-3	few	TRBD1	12	TGTGCCAGCAGACAGGGGTACTACGAGCAGTACTTC	CASRQGYYEQYF
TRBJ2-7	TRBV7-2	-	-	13	TGTGCCAGCAGCTTAGTAAAGGGAACCGAGCAGTACTTC	CASSLVKGTEQYF
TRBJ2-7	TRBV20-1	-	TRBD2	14	TGCAGTGCTCTGACTAGCGGGATGTCCTACGAGCAGTACTTC	CSALTSGMSYEQYF
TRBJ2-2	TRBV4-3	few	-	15	TGCGCCAGCAGCCAAGAATACGGGAACACCGGGGAGCTGTTTTTT	CASSQEYGNTGELFF
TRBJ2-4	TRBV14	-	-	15	TGTGCCAGCAGCCAAGGGCGTGGAGCCAAAAACATTCAGTACTTC	CASSQGRGAKNIQYF
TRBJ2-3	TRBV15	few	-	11	TGTGCCACCAGCAAAGCGAATACGCAGTATTTT	CATSKANTQYF
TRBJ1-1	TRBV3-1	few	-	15	TGTGCCAGCAGCCAACTAGGGGGAGGCCACACTGAAGCTTTCTTT	CASSQLGGGHTEAFF
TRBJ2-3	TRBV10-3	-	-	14	TGTGCCATCCATCATAGCGGTAGCGCAGATACGCAGTATTTT	CAIHHSGSADTQYF
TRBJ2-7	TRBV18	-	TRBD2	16	TGTGCCAGCTCACTCGGGACTAGCGGGAGTGAATACGAGCAGTACTTC	CASSLGTSGSEYEQYF
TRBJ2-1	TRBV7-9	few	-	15	TGTGCCAGCAGCCCCGCATCATTTTCCTACAATGAGCAGTTCTTC	CASSPASFSYNEQFF
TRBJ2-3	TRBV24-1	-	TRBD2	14	TGTGCCACCGGAAGGACTAGTGGAGCAGATACGCAGTATTTT	CATGRTSGADTQYF
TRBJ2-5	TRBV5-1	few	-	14	TGCGCCAGCAGCCTGGGGTGGGCCCAAGAGACCCAGTACTTC	CASSLGWAQETQYF
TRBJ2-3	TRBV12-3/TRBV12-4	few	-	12	TGTGCCAGCAGGAGGGGGGAGGATACGCAGTATTTT	CASRRGEDTQYF
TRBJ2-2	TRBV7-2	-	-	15	TGTGCCAGCAGCATACCCCTTAGACCAAGCGGGGAGCTGTTTTTT	CASSIPLRPSGELFF
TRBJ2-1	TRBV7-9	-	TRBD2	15	TGTGCCAGCAGCCTGACTAGCGGGAGGCCCAATGAGCAGTTCTTC	CASSLTSGRPNEQFF
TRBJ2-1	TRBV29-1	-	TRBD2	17	TGCAGCGTTGGAAGGCTAGCGGGGGAGGGGTCCTACAATGAGCAGTTCTTC	CSVGRLAGEGSYNEQFF
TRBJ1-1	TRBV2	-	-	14	TGTGCCAGCAGTGTGGGCGGAGAGGACACTGAAGCTTTCTTT	CASSVGGEDTEAFF
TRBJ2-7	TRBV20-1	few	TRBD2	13	TGCAGTGCTGTCCTCGGCGGGAGGACCGAGCAGTACTTC	CSAVLGGRTEQYF
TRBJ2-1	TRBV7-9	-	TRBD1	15	TGTGCCAGCAGCTTAGGGGACAGGGGGCTCAATGAGCAGTTCTTC	CASSLGDRGLNEQFF
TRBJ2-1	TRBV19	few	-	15	TGTGCCAGTAGTATGGCACTAGCCTCCTACAATGAGCAGTTCTTC	CASSMALASYNEQFF
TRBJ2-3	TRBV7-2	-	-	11	TGTGCCAGCAGCTCGAGGCGGGACAAAAGTTTT	CASSSRRDKSF
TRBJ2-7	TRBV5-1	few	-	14	TGCGCCAGCAGCCCCCCGGACAGATCCTACGAGCAGTACTTC	CASSPPDRSYEQYF
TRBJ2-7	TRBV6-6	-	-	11	TGTGCCAGCAGTTACTACAACGAGCAGTACTTC	CASSYYNEQYF
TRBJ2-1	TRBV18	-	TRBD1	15	TGTGCCAGCTCAGCATCCGGGACAGGGTCTTATGAGCAGTTCTTC	CASSASGTGSYEQFF
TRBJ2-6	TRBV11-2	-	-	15	TGTGCCAGCACCATGTCGTCCGCTGGGGCCAACGTCCTGACTTTC	CASTMSSAGANVLTF
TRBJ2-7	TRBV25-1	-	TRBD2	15	TGTGCCAGCAGTGATTTGGTAGCGGGGGGCCGTCCCCCGTACTTC	CASSDLVAGGRPPYF